This TCR beta chain was sequenced for a study of STAT5B mutations in CD4+ large granular lymphocyte leukemia. Trimming at V came to 2 bases and at J to 8 bases, leaving 5 bases not matched to a gene. Germline CDR1 reads MNHEY; CDR2 reads SMNVEV (reference sequence). The CDR3 is 13 amino acids. TCRdb's copy holds only in-frame clones and misses some; the assay was immunoSEQ multiplex PCR. The table shows 30,000 or so clones, with more than 75% occurring only once. The TCR originated in a human donor in good health. The sample taken for sequencing was CD4+ T cells from blood buffy coats. The rearrangement joins TRBV27 to TRBJ1-2; TRBD1 matches 7 bases. The CDR3 here is CASSLAGGNGYTF. The CDR3 DNA reads TGTGCCAGCAGTTTAGCAGGGGGGAACGGCTACACCTTC.